A selection of T cell receptor beta chains follows, all from one sample in a study of blood T cell repertoires in COVID-19. Assay: immunoSEQ multiplex PCR; the TCRdb copy retains only in-frame clones and omits some. The table lists 75,000 to 90,000 clones, about 88% of them singletons. The sequenced material came from peripheral blood. Receptors were obtained from a man older than 75 with active or convalescent COVID-19. Each CDR3 is given with its conserved first and last residue. Each record gives: CDR3 DNA, CDR3 protein, J gene, clone size, D gene, V gene. A D gene is named only where the DNA matches it firmly. The size entry is marked missing in some rows and otherwise reads once, few, many or a size class.

TGTGCCAGCAGCAAACGGGCAGGGGTCGATGGCTACACCTTC	CASSKRAGVDGYTF	TRBJ1-2	once	-	TRBV11-2
TGTGCCAGCAGTGAAGCCGAACTAGCGGGGTGGGAAACAGATACGCAGTATTTT	CASSEAELAGWETDTQYF	TRBJ2-3	-	TRBD2	TRBV2
TGTGCCAGCAGCCCGACCGCGGGGAGCTCCTACAATGAGCAGTTCTTC	CASSPTAGSSYNEQFF	TRBJ2-1	-	-	TRBV7-2
TGCGCCAGTGGCCGGGGGACAACTAATGAAAAACTGTTTTTT	CASGRGTTNEKLFF	TRBJ1-4	-	-	TRBV5-1
TGTGCCAGTAGTATGGTCAGGGGGCAGGTTGAGCAGTTCTTC	CASSMVRGQVEQFF	TRBJ2-1	-	TRBD1	TRBV19
TGTGCCAGCAGCTTCGGGAACAATCAGCCCCAGCATTTT	CASSFGNNQPQHF	TRBJ1-5	-	-	TRBV5-5
TGTGCCAGCACCCAGGACAGGGCACCCCTCCACTTT	CASTQDRAPLHF	TRBJ1-6	-	TRBD1	TRBV28
TGTGCCAGCAGCTTAGGGACAGGGGGGAACACTGAAGCTTTCTTT	CASSLGTGGNTEAFF	TRBJ1-1	-	TRBD1	TRBV7-9
TGTGCCACCAGTGACCGGACACTTTTGGGCTACACCTTC	CATSDRTLLGYTF	TRBJ1-2	-	-	TRBV24-1
TGTGCCTGGAGTTTAACAGTCTATGGCTACACCTTC	CAWSLTVYGYTF	TRBJ1-2	-	-	TRBV30
TGTGCCACCAGTACGGGTCAGAACACTGAAGCTTTCTTT	CATSTGQNTEAFF	TRBJ1-1	-	-	TRBV24-1
TGCGCCAGCAGCTTGAACGGGGGTATGAACACTGAAGCTTTCTTT	CASSLNGGMNTEAFF	TRBJ1-1	-	-	TRBV5-1
TGTGCCACCAGTGATTTAGGCAGGGACTGGAATGAGCAGTTCTTC	CATSDLGRDWNEQFF	TRBJ2-1	-	-	TRBV24-1
TGTGCCAGCAGCTGGGAGACAGGGAGGTTGGGGAAACTGTTTTTT	CASSWETGRLGKLFF	TRBJ1-4	-	TRBD1	TRBV5-8
TGTGCCAGCAGCCGGGACTTGCAAGAGACCCAGTACTTC	CASSRDLQETQYF	TRBJ2-5	-	-	TRBV7-2
TGTGCCAGCAGCTTAGTTGGTCCTAGCGTCACAGATACGCAGTATTTT	CASSLVGPSVTDTQYF	TRBJ2-3	-	-	TRBV7-9
TGTGCCATCCCCCTTGAGGCTAGCGAACAAGAGACCCAGTACTTC	CAIPLEASEQETQYF	TRBJ2-5	-	-	TRBV10-3
TGTGCCAGTAGTAGCACCCTAAACACTGAAGCTTTCTTT	CASSSTLNTEAFF	TRBJ1-1	-	-	TRBV19
TGTGCCAGCTCACCAGGGGGGGCCTCCTACAATGAGCAGTTCTTC	CASSPGGASYNEQFF	TRBJ2-1	-	-	TRBV18
TGTGCCAGCTCACCACCGGAGAACTATGGCTACACCTTC	CASSPPENYGYTF	TRBJ1-2	-	-	TRBV18
TGTGCCAGCAGCTTACCTCCGGAGACCCAGTACTTC	CASSLPPETQYF	TRBJ2-5	-	-	TRBV7-8
TGTGCCAGCAGTTATGAGGGGGCGCATTCACCCCTCCACTTT	CASSYEGAHSPLHF	TRBJ1-6	few	TRBD1	TRBV6-6
TGTGCCAGCAGCTTACGGGGGGGCAACAATGAGCAGTTCTTC	CASSLRGGNNEQFF	TRBJ2-1	-	TRBD2	TRBV11-2
TGTGCCAGCAGCTACACGTCCCTAGCGGGATCCACAGATACGCAGTATTTT	CASSYTSLAGSTDTQYF	TRBJ2-3	-	TRBD2	TRBV5-5
TGTGCCAGCAGCTTAGTGGCTAGCGAGGCAGATACGCAGTATTTT	CASSLVASEADTQYF	TRBJ2-3	-	-	TRBV11-2
TGCGCCAGCAGCGCTTGGGACCCAGGGGCCCAGTACTTC	CASSAWDPGAQYF	TRBJ2-5	-	-	TRBV5-1
TGTGCCAGCAGTTCTCTCGAAGCTTTCTTT	CASSSLEAFF	TRBJ1-1	once	-	TRBV12-3/TRBV12-4
TGCGCCAGCAGCGAAACAGGGAATCAGCCCCAGCATTTT	CASSETGNQPQHF	TRBJ1-5	-	-	TRBV10-2
TGTGCCAGCAGTTCTCGCATCCGGGGGACAGGGAGGTTTCGTCAGTTCTTC	CASSSRIRGTGRFRQFF	TRBJ2-1	few	TRBD1	TRBV28
TGTGCCAGTAGTAAGACAGGGGGCAATTCACCCCTCCACTTT	CASSKTGGNSPLHF	TRBJ1-6	-	TRBD1	TRBV19
TGCAGCGTCCCGGGACAGGGGGGCGATACGCAGTATTTT	CSVPGQGGDTQYF	TRBJ2-3	-	TRBD1	TRBV29-1
TGTGCCAGCACAAGGACCCGGGACAGTAATTCACCCCTCCACTTT	CASTRTRDSNSPLHF	TRBJ1-6	-	TRBD1	TRBV6-5
TGTGCCAGCAGCTGGACTAGCGGGGGGAGGAATGAGCAGTTCTTC	CASSWTSGGRNEQFF	TRBJ2-1	-	TRBD2	TRBV11-2
TGTGCCACAAAAAATTACAGGGGTAGTGGCAATCAGCCCCAGCATTTT	CATKNYRGSGNQPQHF	TRBJ1-5	-	TRBD1	TRBV15
TGTGCCAGCAGCCAAGCCTCTAGCGGGAGTGGCACCGGGGAGCTGTTTTTT	CASSQASSGSGTGELFF	TRBJ2-2	-	TRBD2	TRBV14
TGTGCCAGTAATCCGGGACAGCAAGAAGAGACCCAGTACTTC	CASNPGQQEETQYF	TRBJ2-5	few	TRBD1	TRBV19
TGTGCCCATGACAGGGTCGGCTATGGCTACACCTTC	CAHDRVGYGYTF	TRBJ1-2	-	TRBD1	TRBV30
TGTGCCAGCAGCTTAGCGGGGACTAGCACACCCAATGAGCAGTTCTTC	CASSLAGTSTPNEQFF	TRBJ2-1	-	TRBD2	TRBV7-2
TGCGCCAGCAGCACGAGGGTTGGAAACACCATATATTTT	CASSTRVGNTIYF	TRBJ1-3	few	-	TRBV5-1
TGTGCCAGCAGCCTGAGGGGGTCTGGAAACACCATATATTTT	CASSLRGSGNTIYF	TRBJ1-3	-	-	TRBV5-6
TGTGCCAGCAAGGCGGCAGGGGCTAGAGATACGCAGTATTTT	CASKAAGARDTQYF	TRBJ2-3	-	-	TRBV27